The clone carrying this T cell receptor (beta chain) appeared once. This specimen comes from a study of technical replicates of blood from a handful of donors. The CDR3 length is 15 residues. The V gene's germline CDR1 is MDHEN and CDR2 SYDVKM. Trimming pared 1 base from V and 0 bases from J, leaving 7 bases between. Profiling relied on immunoSEQ multiplex PCR, and the TCRdb table lists in-frame clones only, not all of them. Of about 73,000 clones listed, approximately 90% were seen once; the top ten hold 4% to 5%. The V gene is TRBV28, the J gene TRBJ1-5; D is undetermined. The sequence was obtained from a human donor in good health. Some clones in this sample may be carry-over from other donors' samples. The sequenced sample was PBMCs. The CDR3 spells CASSLYGNSNQPQHF. The DNA for the CDR3 is TGTGCCAGCAGTTTATACGGGAATAGCAATCAGCCCCAGCATTTT.